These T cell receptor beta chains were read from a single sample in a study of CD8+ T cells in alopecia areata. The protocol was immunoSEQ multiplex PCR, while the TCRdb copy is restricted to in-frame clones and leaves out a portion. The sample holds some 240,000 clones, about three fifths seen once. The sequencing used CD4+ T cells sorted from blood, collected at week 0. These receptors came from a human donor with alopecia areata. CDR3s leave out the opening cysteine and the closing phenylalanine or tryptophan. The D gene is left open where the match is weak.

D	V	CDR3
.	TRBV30	AWAGGMNTEAF
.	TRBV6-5	ASKLIQLNTEAF
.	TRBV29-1	SVEGRQHTEAF
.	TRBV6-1	ASTRDNNSPLH
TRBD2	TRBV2	ASRGGSRLAGDEQY
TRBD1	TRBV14	ASSLHPTSTGSEQY
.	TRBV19	ASTRRELGGYT
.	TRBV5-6	ASSFLQQETQY
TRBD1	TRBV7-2	ASSLAGQGANTIY
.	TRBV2	ASSWQGSGELF
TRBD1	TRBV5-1	ASSSDRGNYGYT
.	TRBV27	ASSMAPYWGYT
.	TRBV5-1	ASQKGGSGNTIY
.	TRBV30	AWSAGGVGSDTQY
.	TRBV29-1	SVVQGKSTDTQY
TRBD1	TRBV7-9	ASSLGVGTGADTQY
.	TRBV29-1	SAGRRLNTEAF
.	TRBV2	ASQRRISYEQY
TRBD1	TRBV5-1	ASSPDRGSGNTIY
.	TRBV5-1	ASSVDSTRTDTQY
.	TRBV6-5	ASSADRLQPQH
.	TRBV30	AWRKNGNKEF
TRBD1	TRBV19	ASSTHGTGLSDTQY
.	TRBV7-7	ASSLLGRIGDTQY
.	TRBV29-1	SVEVTGPINTEAF
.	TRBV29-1	SFSPGETQY
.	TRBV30	AWSPTQLNQPQH
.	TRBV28	ASSFPMGGLGVGYT
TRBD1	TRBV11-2	ASSRTRQGDGYT
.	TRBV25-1	ASSEQLAGKLT
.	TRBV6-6	ASSLNSVDYGYT
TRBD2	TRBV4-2	ASSQDYSGINNEQF
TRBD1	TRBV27	ASSPNLGQGRMGEQF